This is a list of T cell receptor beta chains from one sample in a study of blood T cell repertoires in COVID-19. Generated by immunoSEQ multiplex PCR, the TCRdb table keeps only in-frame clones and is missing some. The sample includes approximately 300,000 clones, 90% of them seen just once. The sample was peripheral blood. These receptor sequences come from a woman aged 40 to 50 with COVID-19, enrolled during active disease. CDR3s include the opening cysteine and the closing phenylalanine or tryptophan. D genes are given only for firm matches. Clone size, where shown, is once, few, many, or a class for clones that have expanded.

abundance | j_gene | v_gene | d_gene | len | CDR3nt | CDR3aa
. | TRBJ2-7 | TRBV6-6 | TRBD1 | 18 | TGTGCCAGCAGTCCCCTCAGCTTTTTTGAGGAACAGGGGCACGGGCAGTACTTC | CASSPLSFFEEQGHGQYF
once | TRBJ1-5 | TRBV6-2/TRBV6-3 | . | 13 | TGTGCCAGCAGTTCAAGCGGAGATCAGCCCCAGCATTTT | CASSSSGDQPQHF
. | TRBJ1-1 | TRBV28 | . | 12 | TGTGCCAGCGATAACAGCTACACTGAAGCTTTCTTT | CASDNSYTEAFF
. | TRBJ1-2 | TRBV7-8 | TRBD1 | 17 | TGTGCCAGCAGCCCTCACAAGGGACAGTCTTTTCCCTATGGCTACACCTTC | CASSPHKGQSFPYGYTF
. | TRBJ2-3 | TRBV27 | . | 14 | TGTGCCAGCAGTTTGTCCGGAGGCACAGATACGCAGTATTTT | CASSLSGGTDTQYF
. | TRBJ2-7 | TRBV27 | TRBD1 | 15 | TGTGCCAGCAGTAGAAACCGGGACAGGGCAGACGAGCAGTACTTC | CASSRNRDRADEQYF
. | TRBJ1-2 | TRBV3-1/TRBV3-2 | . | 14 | TGTGCCAGCAGCCCGAGAGGGATGGGCTCGGGGTACACCTTC | CASSPRGMGSGYTF
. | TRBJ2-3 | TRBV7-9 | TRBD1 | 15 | TGTGCCAGCAGCTCTGGGACAGGGGTTTTTGCGACGCAGTATTTT | CASSSGTGVFATQYF
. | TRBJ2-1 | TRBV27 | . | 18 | TGTGCCAGCAGCCCAAGAGGACGGAGGAGGAGCTCCTACAATGAGCAGTTCTTC | CASSPRGRRRSSYNEQFF
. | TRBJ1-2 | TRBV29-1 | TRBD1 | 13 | TGCAGCGCTCTACAGGGGTCGGACTATGGCTACACCTTC | CSALQGSDYGYTF
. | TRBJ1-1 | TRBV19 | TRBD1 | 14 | TGTGCCAGTAGTGGACAGGGTTTGTACACTGAAGCTTTCTTT | CASSGQGLYTEAFF
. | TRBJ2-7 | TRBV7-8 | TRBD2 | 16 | TGTGCCAGCAGCCGCATTGGGACTAGCGGCTCCTACGAGCAGTACTTC | CASSRIGTSGSYEQYF
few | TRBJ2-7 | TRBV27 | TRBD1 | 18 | TGTGCCAGCAGTTTATCTTGGGACAGGGCCCGCATCGGTTACGAGCAGTACTTC | CASSLSWDRARIGYEQYF
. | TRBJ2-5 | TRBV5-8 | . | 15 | TGTGCCAGCAGCTTTCTCCGTACAAGCCAAGAGACCCAGTACTTC | CASSFLRTSQETQYF
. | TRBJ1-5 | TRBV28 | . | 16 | TGTGCCAGCAGTTTCCCCCAGGGTCTTAACAATCAGCCCCAGCATTTT | CASSFPQGLNNQPQHF
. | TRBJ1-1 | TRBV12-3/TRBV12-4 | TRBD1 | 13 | TGTGCCAGCAGCAGACAGGGGTTCACTGAAGCTTTCTTT | CASSRQGFTEAFF
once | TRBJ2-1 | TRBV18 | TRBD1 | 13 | TGTGCCAGCTCAAGCGACAGGGGCAATGAGCAGTTCTTC | CASSSDRGNEQFF
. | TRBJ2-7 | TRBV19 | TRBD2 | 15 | TGTGCCAGTAGTACGGGGGGACTTAGCTCCTACGAGCAGTACTTC | CASSTGGLSSYEQYF
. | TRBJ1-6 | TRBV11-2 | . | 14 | TGTGCCAGCAGCCAAAACAGCGGCGGGTCACCCCTCCACTTT | CASSQNSGGSPLHF
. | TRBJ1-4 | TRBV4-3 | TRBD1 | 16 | TGCGCCAGCAGCCAAGAAGCTCACAGGGGTGGTGAAAAACTGTTTTTT | CASSQEAHRGGEKLFF
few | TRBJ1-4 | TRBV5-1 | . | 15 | TGCGCCAGCAGCTTGTATAGGGGCCCTAATGAAAAACTGTTTTTT | CASSLYRGPNEKLFF
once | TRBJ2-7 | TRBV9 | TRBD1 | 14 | TGTGCCAGCAGCGTAGGGGACAGGGTCACCGAGCAGTACTTC | CASSVGDRVTEQYF
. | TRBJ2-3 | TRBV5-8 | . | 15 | TGTGCCAGCAGCCCGCAGGGGCGCGCACCAGATACGCAGTATTTT | CASSPQGRAPDTQYF
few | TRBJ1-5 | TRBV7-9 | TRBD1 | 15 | TGTGCCAGCAGCTTAGGGGGACAGACCAATCAGCCCCAGCATTTT | CASSLGGQTNQPQHF
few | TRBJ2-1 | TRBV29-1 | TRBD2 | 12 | TGCAGCACTGGACTAGCGGGAGGCGGGCAGTTCTTC | CSTGLAGGGQFF
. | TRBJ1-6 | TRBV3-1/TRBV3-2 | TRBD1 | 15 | TGTGCCAGCAGCCAGGGGACAGGGTACAATTCACCCCTCCACTTT | CASSQGTGYNSPLHF
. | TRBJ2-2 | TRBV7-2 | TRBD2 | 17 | TGTGCCAGCAGCTTAGAGCGGCTAGCGGGAGGGAGTGGGGAGCTGTTTTTT | CASSLERLAGGSGELFF
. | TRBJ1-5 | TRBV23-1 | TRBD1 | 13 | TGCGTCACCGGGCAGGGGGTTAAACAGCCCCAGCATTTT | CVTGQGVKQPQHF
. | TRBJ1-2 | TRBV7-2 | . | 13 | TGTGCCAGCAGCCTGCTCGGGGAAACGGGCTACACCTTC | CASSLLGETGYTF
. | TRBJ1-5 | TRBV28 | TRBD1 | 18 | TGTGCCAGCAGTTTAGGTGTCAGGGGGGCGGGTTGGGATCAGCCCCAGCATTTT | CASSLGVRGAGWDQPQHF
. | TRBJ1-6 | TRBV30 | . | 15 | TGTGCCTGGAGTGTAGACATGATCCGTATTCCGCCCCTCCACTTT | CAWSVDMIRIPPLHF
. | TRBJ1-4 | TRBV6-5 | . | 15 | TGTGCCAGCAGTTACTCTCTGAGGAGGAATGAAAAACTGTTTTTT | CASSYSLRRNEKLFF
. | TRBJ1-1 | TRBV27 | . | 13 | TGTGCCAGCAGTTTATCGAGGACAGAAGTAGCTTTCTTT | CASSLSRTEVAFF
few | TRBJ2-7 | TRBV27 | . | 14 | TGTGCCAGCAGTTGGTTGCAAGGGGCCCGGGAGCAGTACTTC | CASSWLQGAREQYF
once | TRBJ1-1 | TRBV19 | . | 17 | TGTGCCAGTAGTAATTACCGGGACACCCGAGCGAACACTGAAGCTTTCTTT | CASSNYRDTRANTEAFF
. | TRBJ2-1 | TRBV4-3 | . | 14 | TGCGCCAGCAGCCAAGATTGGAGGTGGAATGAGCAGTTCTTC | CASSQDWRWNEQFF
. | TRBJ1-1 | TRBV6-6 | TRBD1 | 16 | TGTGCCAGCAGTTCTGGGAATAGGGGGCAAGGCACTGAAGCTTTCTTT | CASSSGNRGQGTEAFF
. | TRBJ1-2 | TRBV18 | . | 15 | TGTGCCAGCTCACCCTTGGACACTTCAAACTATGGCTACACCTTC | CASSPLDTSNYGYTF
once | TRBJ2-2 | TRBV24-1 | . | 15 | TGTGCCACCAGTGATCAGGGGGGTCCCACCGGGGAGCTGTTTTTT | CATSDQGGPTGELFF
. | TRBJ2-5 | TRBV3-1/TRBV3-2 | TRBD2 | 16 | TGTGCCAGCAGCCAAGAGCCCCTTCTAGCGGAAGAGACCCAGTACTTC | CASSQEPLLAEETQYF
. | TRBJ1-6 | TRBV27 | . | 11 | TGTGCCAGCACCACCCGAGGGCCCCTCCACTTT | CASTTRGPLHF
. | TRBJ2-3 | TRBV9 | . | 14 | TGTGCCAGCAGCGGTAGCGTGGGCACAGATACGCAGTATTTT | CASSGSVGTDTQYF
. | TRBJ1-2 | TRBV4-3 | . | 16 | TGCGCCAGCAGCCAAGATAGCTCGGGGAATCTTTATGGCTACACCTTC | CASSQDSSGNLYGYTF
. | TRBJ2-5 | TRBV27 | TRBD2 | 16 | TGTGCCAGCAGCTTATACGGGCCTAGCGGGTTCGAGACCCAGTACTTC | CASSLYGPSGFETQYF
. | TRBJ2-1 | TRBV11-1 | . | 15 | TGTGCCAGCCGGACGGGGATCTTCTCCTACAATGAGCAGTTCTTC | CASRTGIFSYNEQFF
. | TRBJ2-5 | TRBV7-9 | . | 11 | TGTGCCAGCAGCTGGCTGGAGACCCAGTACTTC | CASSWLETQYF
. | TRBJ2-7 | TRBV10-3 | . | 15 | TGTGCCATCAGCCCCGGACACGGGTTAGGCGACGAGCAGTACTTC | CAISPGHGLGDEQYF
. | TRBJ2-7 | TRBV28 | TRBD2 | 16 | TGTGCCAGCAGTTCCCTTCCAGGTCGGATAGCGGGCGAGCAGTACTTC | CASSSLPGRIAGEQYF
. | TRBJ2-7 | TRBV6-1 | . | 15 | TGTGCCAGCAGTGAAGGGACAGACATCTCCTACGAGCAGTACTTC | CASSEGTDISYEQYF
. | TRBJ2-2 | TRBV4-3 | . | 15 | TGCGCCAGCAGCCAGGGGCACCCAGGCACCGGGGAGCTGTTTTTT | CASSQGHPGTGELFF
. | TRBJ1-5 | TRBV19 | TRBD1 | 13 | TGTGCCAGTAGTATGGACAGGAATCAGCCCCAGCATTTT | CASSMDRNQPQHF
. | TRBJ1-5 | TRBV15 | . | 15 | TGTGCCACCAGCAGAGTAACATATAGCAATCAGCCCCAGCATTTT | CATSRVTYSNQPQHF
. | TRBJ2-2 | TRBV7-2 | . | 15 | TGTGCCAGCAGCTTAGCGCGGAGTAACACCGGGGAGCTGTTTTTT | CASSLARSNTGELFF
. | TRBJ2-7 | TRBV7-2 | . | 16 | TGTGCCAGCAGCCTCGACGTCCGGGGATCTATCTACGAGCAGTACTTC | CASSLDVRGSIYEQYF
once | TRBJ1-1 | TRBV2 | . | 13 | TGTGCCAGCAACAGACGGAATCCCGGTGAAGCTTTCTTT | CASNRRNPGEAFF